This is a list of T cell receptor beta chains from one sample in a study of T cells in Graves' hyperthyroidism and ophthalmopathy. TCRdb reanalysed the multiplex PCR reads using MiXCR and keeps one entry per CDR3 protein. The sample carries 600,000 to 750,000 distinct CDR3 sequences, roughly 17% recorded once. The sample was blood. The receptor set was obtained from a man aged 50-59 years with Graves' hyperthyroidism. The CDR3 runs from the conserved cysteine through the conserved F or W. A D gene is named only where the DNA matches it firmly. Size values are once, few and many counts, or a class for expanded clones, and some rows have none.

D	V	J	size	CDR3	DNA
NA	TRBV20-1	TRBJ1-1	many	CSFIPQGMNTEAFF	TGCAGTTTTATTCCACAGGGTATGAACACTGAAGCTTTCTTT
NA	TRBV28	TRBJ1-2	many	CASRPTGKAYGYTF	TGTGCCAGCAGGCCCACCGGGAAGGCGTATGGCTACACCTTC
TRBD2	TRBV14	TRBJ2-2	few	CASSQKIGSGTVYNTGELFF	TGTGCCAGCAGCCAGAAAATTGGCAGCGGGACCGTCTATAACACCGGGGAGCTGTTTTTT
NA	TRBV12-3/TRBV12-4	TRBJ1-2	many	CASSFLEGDGYTF	TGTGCCAGCAGTTTTCTAGAGGGAGATGGCTACACCTTC
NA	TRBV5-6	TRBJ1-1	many	CASSLGSIRLMNTEAFF	TGTGCCAGCAGCTTGGGAAGCATACGATTGATGAACACTGAAGCTTTCTTT
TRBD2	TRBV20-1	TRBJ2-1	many	CSARPAGGEQFF	TGCAGTGCGAGACCTGCGGGGGGTGAGCAGTTCTTC
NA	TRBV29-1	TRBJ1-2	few	CSVHPGGTVYGYTF	TGCAGCGTGCACCCCGGTGGGACCGTCTATGGCTACACCTTC
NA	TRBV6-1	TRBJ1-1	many	CASSERSHTEAFF	TGTGCCAGCAGTGAAAGGTCCCACACTGAAGCTTTCTTT
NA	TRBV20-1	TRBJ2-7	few	CSARARDDRYEQYF	TGCAGTGCTAGGGCGCGGGATGACAGGTACGAGCAGTACTTC
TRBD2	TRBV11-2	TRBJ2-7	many	CASTLAGSSYEQYF	TGTGCCAGCACCCTAGCGGGAAGCTCCTACGAGCAGTACTTC
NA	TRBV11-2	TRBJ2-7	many	CASSLRQSLNEQYF	TGTGCCAGCAGCTTGCGACAGAGCCTAAACGAGCAGTACTTC
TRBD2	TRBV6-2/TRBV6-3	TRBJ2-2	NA	CATRVRGLAGAGELFF	TGTGCCACCCGGGTGAGAGGACTAGCGGGAGCCGGGGAGCTGTTTTTT
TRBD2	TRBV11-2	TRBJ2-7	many	CASSSRGGRGYEQYF	TGTGCCAGCAGCTCACGGGGCGGGAGAGGGTACGAGCAGTACTTC
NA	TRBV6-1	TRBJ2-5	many	CASSEETKTQYF	TGTGCCAGCAGTGAAGAGACCAAGACCCAGTACTTC
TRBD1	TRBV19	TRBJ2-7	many	CASSMTGGSSYEQYF	TGTGCCAGTAGTATGACAGGGGGTAGCTCCTACGAGCAGTACTTC
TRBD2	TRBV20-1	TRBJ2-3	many	CSATVLGTSERTDTQYF	TGCAGTGCGACCGTCCTTGGGACTAGCGAGCGCACAGATACGCAGTATTTT
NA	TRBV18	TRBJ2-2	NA	CASSPLGNTGELFF	TGTGCCAGCTCACCATTAGGGAACACCGGGGAGCTGTTTTTT
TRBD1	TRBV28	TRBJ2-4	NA	CASSSKRTGEYIQYF	TGTGCCAGCAGTTCAAAACGGACAGGGGAATACATTCAGTACTTC
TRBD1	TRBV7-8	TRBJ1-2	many	CASSSPRQGFGYGYTF	TGTGCCAGCAGCTCTCCGAGACAGGGGTTTGGGTATGGCTACACCTTC
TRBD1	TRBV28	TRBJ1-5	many	CATTRQGTGADQPQHF	TGTGCCACCACCAGACAGGGGACAGGGGCGGATCAGCCCCAGCATTTT
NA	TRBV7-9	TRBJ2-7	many	CASSLPGSLYEQYF	TGTGCCAGCAGCTTGCCCGGGAGCCTCTACGAGCAGTACTTC
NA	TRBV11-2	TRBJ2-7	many	CASSSDSRYEQYF	TGTGCCAGCAGCTCGGACAGCCGCTACGAGCAGTACTTC
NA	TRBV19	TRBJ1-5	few	CASRYGGASQPQHF	TGTGCCAGTAGGTATGGGGGGGCCAGTCAGCCCCAGCATTTT
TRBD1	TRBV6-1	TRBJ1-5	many	CASTTTGGRQPQHF	TGTGCCAGCACTACAACAGGGGGCAGGCAGCCCCAGCATTTT
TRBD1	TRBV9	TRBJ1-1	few	CASSPEDREGTEAFF	TGTGCCAGCAGCCCTGAGGACAGGGAAGGGACTGAAGCTTTCTTT
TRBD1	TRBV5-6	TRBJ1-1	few	CASSLLDRLNTEAFF	TGTGCCAGCAGCTTATTGGACAGGCTGAACACTGAAGCTTTCTTT
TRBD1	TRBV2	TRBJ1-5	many	CASSKGQASNQPQHF	TGTGCCAGCAGTAAGGGACAGGCCTCCAATCAGCCCCAGCATTTT
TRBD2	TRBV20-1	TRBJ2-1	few	CSARPLLASGSYNEQFF	TGCAGTGCTAGACCCCTCCTTGCTAGCGGCTCCTACAATGAGCAGTTCTTC
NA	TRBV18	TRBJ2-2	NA	CASSPRRPDQNTGELFF	TGTGCCAGCTCCCCTAGGAGGCCGGACCAAAACACCGGGGAGCTGTTTTTT
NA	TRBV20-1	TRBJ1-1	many	CSARATGQSNTEAFF	TGCAGTGCTAGAGCCACCGGACAGTCGAACACTGAAGCTTTCTTT
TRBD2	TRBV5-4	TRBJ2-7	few	CASSEGGLAGSYEQYF	TGTGCCAGCAGCGAGGGGGGCCTAGCGGGTTCCTACGAGCAGTACTTC
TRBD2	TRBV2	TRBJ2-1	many	CASSRLAFRQFF	TGTGCCAGCAGCAGACTAGCTTTTCGGCAGTTCTTC
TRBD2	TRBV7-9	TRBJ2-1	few	CASSLGGGPVYNEQFF	TGTGCCAGCAGCTTAGGGGGAGGGCCGGTATACAATGAGCAGTTCTTC
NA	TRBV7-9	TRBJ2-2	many	CASSSRRHTGELFF	TGTGCCAGCAGCTCGAGACGGCACACCGGGGAGCTGTTTTTT
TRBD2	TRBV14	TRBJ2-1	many	CASSRSLAGGKQFF	TGTGCCAGCAGCCGGAGTCTAGCGGGAGGGAAGCAGTTCTTC
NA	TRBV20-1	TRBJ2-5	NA	CSASPPGAMETQYF	TGCAGTGCTAGTCCCCCCGGGGCGATGGAGACCCAGTACTTC
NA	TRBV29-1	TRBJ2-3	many	CSVLSKGGGTADTQYF	TGCAGCGTTCTATCAAAGGGGGGGGGTACGGCAGATACGCAGTATTTT
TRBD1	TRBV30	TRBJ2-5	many	CAWSNGQGHQYF	TGTGCCTGGAGCAACGGACAGGGACACCAGTACTTC
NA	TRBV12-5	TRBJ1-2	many	CASGLVAPGDPWLYGYTF	TGTGCTAGTGGTTTGGTGGCCCCGGGGGACCCTTGGCTCTATGGCTACACCTTC
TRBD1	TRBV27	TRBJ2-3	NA	CASSARDREDTDTQYF	TGTGCCAGCAGTGCCCGGGACAGGGAGGACACAGATACGCAGTATTTT
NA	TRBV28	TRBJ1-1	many	CASSLSTEAFF	TGTGCCAGCAGTTTATCCACTGAAGCTTTCTTT
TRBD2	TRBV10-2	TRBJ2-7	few	CASTKRREGLDEQYF	TGCGCCAGCACGAAGAGGAGGGAGGGCCTTGACGAGCAGTACTTC
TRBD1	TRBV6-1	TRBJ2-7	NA	CASSRHQLGQGGHEQYF	TGTGCCAGCAGCCGCCATCAACTCGGACAGGGGGGCCACGAGCAGTACTTC
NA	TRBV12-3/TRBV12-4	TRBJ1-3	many	CASSFNELENTIYF	TGTGCCAGCAGTTTTAATGAGTTGGAAAACACCATATATTTT
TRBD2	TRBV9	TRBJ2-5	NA	CASSVDLAGGATQYF	TGTGCCAGCAGCGTAGATCTAGCGGGGGGTGCGACCCAGTACTTC
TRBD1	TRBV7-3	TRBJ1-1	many	CASSWGQGNTEAFF	TGTGCCAGCAGCTGGGGACAGGGGAACACTGAAGCTTTCTTT
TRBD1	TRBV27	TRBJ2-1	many	CASRVGDRGYNEQFF	TGTGCCAGCAGGGTCGGGGACAGGGGCTACAATGAGCAGTTCTTC
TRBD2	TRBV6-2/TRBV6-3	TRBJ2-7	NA	CASRHLTRLAGSSYEQYF	TGTGCCAGCAGACACCTCACGAGACTAGCGGGTAGCTCCTACGAGCAGTACTTC
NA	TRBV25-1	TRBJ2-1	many	CASSEILQSNEQFF	TGTGCCAGCAGTGAAATACTGCAGAGCAATGAGCAGTTCTTC
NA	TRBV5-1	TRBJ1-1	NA	CASSLETGFEAFF	TGCGCCAGCAGCTTGGAGACGGGATTTGAAGCTTTCTTT
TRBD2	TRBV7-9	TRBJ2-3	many	CASSLPSGSGTDTQYF	TGTGCCAGCAGCTTACCAAGCGGGAGTGGCACAGATACGCAGTATTTT
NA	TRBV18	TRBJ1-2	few	CASSPAARAYGYTF	TGTGCCAGCTCACCAGCGGCCAGAGCCTATGGCTACACCTTC